The entry that follows covers one TCR beta chain sequence. The sample originates from a study of blood T cell repertoires in COVID-19. Looking at the study overall: Acute and convalescent COVID-19 samples came from the United States, Italy and Spain. T cells, B-cell-depleted T cells, or PBMCs provided the cDNA or gDNA that served as material.

Per the original methods: Amplification of reference gene primers provided the estimated nucleated cell counts. Data came from immunoSEQ multiplex PCR; TCRdb stores just in-frame clones and leaves some out. V and J calls and clone size are given by that table; D and trimming were obtained from the DNA. The data hold 200,000 to 250,000 clones, with approximately 80% observed a single time. The germline CDR1 and CDR2 sequences are SNHLY and FYNNEI. The CDR3 loop spans 14 amino acids. Trimming took 5 bases from V and 3 from J; bases not matched to a gene: 7. This clonotype was obtained from a man aged 30-40 years who had recovered from COVID-19. The sequenced material came from peripheral blood. The rearrangement joins TRBV2 to TRBJ2-7; 7 bases map to TRBD2. The CDR3 DNA is TGTGCCAGCAGTCACGATGGGGGGGGCTACGAGCAGTACTTC. This gives the protein CASSHDGGGYEQYF.